This is a list of T cell receptor beta chains from one sample in a study of T-cell memory formation after mild COVID-19. MiXCR, applied by TCRdb to the 5' RACE reads, yields one record per CDR3 protein. Of 310,000 or so distinct CDR3 sequences in the sample, less than 20% were seen once. Sequencing input: PBMCs or a T cell subset sorted from them (not recorded which). The receptors come from a man younger than 35 who had mild COVID-19 (a few samples of this study predate the infection). Cell type and time point are not known. Each CDR3 is given with its conserved first and last residue. The order of the fields is V gene, D gene, J gene, clone size, CDR3 DNA, CDR3 protein. D genes are given only for firm matches. A row's size may be missing; if present it is once, few, many or a size class.

TRBV7-2	-	TRBJ2-1	many	TGTGCCAGCAGCTTAGGTCGGGGACAACTCGATGAGCAGTTCTTC	CASSLGRGQLDEQFF
TRBV20-1	-	TRBJ2-3	-	TGCAGTGCCCGGAGGTCCTCTAACGCAGATACGCAGTATTTT	CSARRSSNADTQYF
TRBV5-1	TRBD1	TRBJ1-1	-	TGCGCCAGCAGCCTACGGACAGGGATGGGGAACACTGAAGCTTTCTTT	CASSLRTGMGNTEAFF
TRBV28	TRBD1	TRBJ1-4	few	TGTGCCAGCGGAGGGACAGGGGCAACTAATGAAAAACTGTTTTTT	CASGGTGATNEKLFF
TRBV7-2	TRBD1	TRBJ1-1	few	TGTGCCAGCAGCACCCGGGACAGAAGCACTGAAGCTTTCTTT	CASSTRDRSTEAFF
TRBV9	-	TRBJ2-3	-	TGTGCCAGCAGCTCAGCGAAAACAGATACGCAGTATTTT	CASSSAKTDTQYF
TRBV5-1	TRBD1	TRBJ2-5	many	TGCGCCAGCAGCGACCCAACAGGGGCGGTAGAAGAGACCCAGTACTTC	CASSDPTGAVEETQYF
TRBV6-5	-	TRBJ1-5	-	TGTGCCAGCAGTACTGACAGTGCGGTCGAGCCCCAGCATTTT	CASSTDSAVEPQHF
TRBV7-9	-	TRBJ2-7	few	TGTGCCAGCCCAGGAGGGGGTCCCATGTCGTATTACTACGAGCAGTACTTC	CASPGGGPMSYYYEQYF
TRBV29-1	-	TRBJ2-7	many	TGCAGCGCTAACTCAGGTACCAACGAGCAGTACTTC	CSANSGTNEQYF
TRBV7-2	-	TRBJ1-5	many	TGTGCCAGCAGCTTAACTAATCAGCCCCAGCATTTT	CASSLTNQPQHF
TRBV12-3/TRBV12-4	TRBD2	TRBJ2-3	-	TGTGCCAGCAACCCTAGCCCCGCGGGGGGCACAGATACGCAGTATTTT	CASNPSPAGGTDTQYF
TRBV15	-	TRBJ2-7	few	TGTGCCACCAGCAGAACTACCGGGGAATCCTACGAGCAGTACTTC	CATSRTTGESYEQYF
TRBV7-2	-	TRBJ2-2	-	TGTGCCAGCAGCTTACCGAGACAGGTCGCAGACACCGGGGAGCTGTTTTTT	CASSLPRQVADTGELFF
TRBV7-2	TRBD1	TRBJ2-7	few	TGTGCCAGCAGCTCGACAGGGGTGGGGCAGTACTTC	CASSSTGVGQYF
TRBV10-3	-	TRBJ2-2	many	TGTGCCACCTTGGGGGCGGGTCCCGGGGAGCTGTTTTTT	CATLGAGPGELFF
TRBV15	TRBD2	TRBJ2-7	-	TGTGCCACCAGCACCTCGCGCATGCGGGGGAACGGCGAGCAGTACTTC	CATSTSRMRGNGEQYF
TRBV12-3/TRBV12-4	-	TRBJ1-6	few	TGTGCCAGCAGGCCTTTTGATCCTAATTCACCCCTCCACTTT	CASRPFDPNSPLHF
TRBV7-9	TRBD1	TRBJ1-2	few	TGTGCCAGCAGCTTTTCGGGGACAGGGGTCGGCTACACCTTC	CASSFSGTGVGYTF
TRBV18	-	TRBJ2-2	few	TGTGCCAGCTCACCAGACCCTTCTAGACCCCACAGCGGGGAGCTGTTTTTT	CASSPDPSRPHSGELFF
TRBV6-2/TRBV6-3	-	TRBJ2-7	-	TGTGCCAGCAGTTACTCGCCCGGGGCGTTCGAGCAGTACTTC	CASSYSPGAFEQYF
TRBV4-1	-	TRBJ2-3	-	TGCGCCAGCAGCCAAGAGAAGCGGTGGGGCACAGATACGCAGTATTTT	CASSQEKRWGTDTQYF
TRBV28	-	TRBJ1-1	few	TGTGCCAGCAGTGAAGCCACTGAAGCTTTCTTT	CASSEATEAFF
TRBV6-6	-	TRBJ1-5	-	TGTGCCAGCAGGTACTCCGGGGACCAGCATTTT	CASRYSGDQHF
TRBV10-3	-	TRBJ2-7	many	TGTGCCATCGCCCAGGGGGGCTTAGGGGAGCAGTACTTC	CAIAQGGLGEQYF
TRBV20-1	TRBD1	TRBJ1-5	few	TGCAGTGCTAGAAGGGACAGTGATCAGCCCCAGCATTTT	CSARRDSDQPQHF
TRBV11-2	TRBD1	TRBJ2-1	few	TGTGCCAGCAGCCCAACCGGGACAGGGTACAATGAGCAGTTCTTC	CASSPTGTGYNEQFF
TRBV20-1	-	TRBJ1-1	-	TGCAGTGCTGGCCGGGGGGGGGCCGCTGAAGCTTTCTTT	CSAGRGGAAEAFF
TRBV12-3/TRBV12-4	TRBD1	TRBJ1-5	many	TGTGCCAGCAGTTGGGGACAGGGCAATCAGCCCCAGCATTTT	CASSWGQGNQPQHF
TRBV4-1	-	TRBJ2-5	-	TGCGCCAGCAGCCAAGATCTGACGGGCACGTACCAAGAGACCCAGTACTTC	CASSQDLTGTYQETQYF
TRBV20-1	TRBD1	TRBJ2-6	-	TGCAGTGCCAGACAGGGTTCAGGAGGGGCCAACGTCCTGACTTTC	CSARQGSGGANVLTF
TRBV9	TRBD2	TRBJ2-1	-	TGTGCCAGCAGCGCACCGGGACTAGCGGGGGGAAACAATGAGCAGTTCTTC	CASSAPGLAGGNNEQFF
TRBV12-5	-	TRBJ2-3	few	TGTGCTAGTGGTTTGACAGGTCGTTACACAGATACGCAGTATTTT	CASGLTGRYTDTQYF
TRBV4-1	TRBD1	TRBJ1-4	many	TGCGCCAGCCTTGACAGGGGCCGAGATGAAAAACTGTTTTTT	CASLDRGRDEKLFF
TRBV7-3	-	TRBJ2-1	few	TGTGCCAGCAGCTTAATGGATGGTGAGCAGTTCTTC	CASSLMDGEQFF
TRBV18	TRBD1	TRBJ1-1	-	TGTGCCAGCTCACAGGGGACAGATAACACTGAAGCTTTCTTT	CASSQGTDNTEAFF
TRBV4-1	-	TRBJ1-5	-	TGCGCCAGCAGCCGGACAAACAGCGGCAATCAGCCCCAGCATTTT	CASSRTNSGNQPQHF